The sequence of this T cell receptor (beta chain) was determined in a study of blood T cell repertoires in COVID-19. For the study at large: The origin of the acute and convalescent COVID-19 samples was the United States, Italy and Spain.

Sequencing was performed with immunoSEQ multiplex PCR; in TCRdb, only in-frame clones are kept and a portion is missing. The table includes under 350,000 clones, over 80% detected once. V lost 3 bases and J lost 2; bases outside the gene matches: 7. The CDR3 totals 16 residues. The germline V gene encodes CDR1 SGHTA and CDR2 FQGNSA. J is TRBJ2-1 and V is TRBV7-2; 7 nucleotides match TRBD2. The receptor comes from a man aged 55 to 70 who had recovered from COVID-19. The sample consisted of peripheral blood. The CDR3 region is CASSFGTGLTYNEQFF. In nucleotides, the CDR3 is TGTGCCAGCAGCTTCGGAACGGGACTAACCTACAATGAGCAGTTCTTC.